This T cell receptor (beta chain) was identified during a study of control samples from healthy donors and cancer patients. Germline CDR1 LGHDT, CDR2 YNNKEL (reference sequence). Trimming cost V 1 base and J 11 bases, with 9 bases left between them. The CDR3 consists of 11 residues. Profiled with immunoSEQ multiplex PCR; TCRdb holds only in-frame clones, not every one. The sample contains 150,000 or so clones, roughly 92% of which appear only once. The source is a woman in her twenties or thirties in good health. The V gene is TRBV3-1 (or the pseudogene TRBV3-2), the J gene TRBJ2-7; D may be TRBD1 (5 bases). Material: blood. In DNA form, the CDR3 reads TGTGCCAGCAGCCAAGTCCTAGGGGAGTACTTC. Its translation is CASSQVLGEYF.